This T cell receptor beta chain was identified in a study of T cells in Graves' hyperthyroidism and ophthalmopathy (dated by TCRdb to about 2019). About the full investigation: Peripheral blood was sampled at the time of initial diagnosis, prior to any treatment. The paper describes TCR Vbeta CDR3 sequencing of 135 peripheral blood samples, made up of around 41 ophthalmopathy patients, some 80 hyperthyroidism patients and 17 progressor patients. After blood sampling, hyperthyroidism patients were treated with methimazole at a starting dose of 30 mg daily, and ophthalmopathy patients were treated with high-dose intravenous methylprednisolone. The 95 to 100 discovery patients were randomly divided into training and test sets at a 7:3 ratio. Whether ophthalmopathy could be predicted prospectively was tested in an independent validation cohort made up of 18 to 20 hyperthyroidism patients plus 17 patients who later progressed to ophthalmopathy. Thyroid tissue and blood T-cell repertoires from several Graves' hyperthyroidism patients were also compared in the study. To identify distinguishing TCR V-J signatures, a discovery cohort of 90 to 100 patients was used, comprising approximately 40 with Graves' ophthalmopathy and under 60 with stable Graves' hyperthyroidism. Study-wide findings and limitations: Most expanded thyroid clonotypes (frequency above 0.001) were also found in blood, which suggests that blood repertoires may mirror thyroid immune responses. No statistical method was used to set the sample size in advance, and investigators knew the group allocation. During validation, the model predicted progression to ophthalmopathy a median of approximately 6.5 months ahead of onset, with more than 60% sensitivity and more than 72% specificity. In cross-validation, a model built on a 13 V-J signature told ophthalmopathy apart from stable hyperthyroidism with over 85% sensitivity and roughly 81% specificity, and in testing the same model reached 80%/75%.

The TCR beta CDR3 regions were amplified from the RNA transcripts. For the first round of RT-PCR on the TCR CDR3, the HTBI primer set was used together with the Qiagen OneStep RT-PCR kit. A second multiplex PCR round built the libraries, followed by size selection and purification. Paired-end sequencing of the libraries was performed with 100 bp reads on an Illumina HiSeq2000. Under the source paper's analysis protocol: Raw data were processed with SOAPnuke, discarding reads with adapters, uncalled bases, mean Phred below 15, or no exact constant-primer or identifier match. High-quality paired reads were merged with COPE v1.2.5, and unique nucleotide sequences were defined as clonotypes. MiTCR v1.1 was used to align the clonotypes against IMGT TRBV, TRBD and TRBJ reference segments. The analysis included only V-J combinations with a frequency above 0.0001, which together covered 99.2% of the repertoires. A TCS score was defined as the ratio between F50 (clonal expansion) and ExV (chaos), using BLOSUM62-based TCRdist between CDR3 peptides within each V-J. Welch's t-statistics and random forest reduced around 520 V-J features to 10 to 15, which were used in a naive Bayes classifier (R e1071). The public reads were run again by TCRdb, first through fastp at Q25 and then through MiXCR, and only productive beta chains were kept. Each entry is one CDR3 protein sequence, shown with its most common DNA and genes. TCRdb's processing, not the authors', yielded these V and J calls. This sample lists 250,000 to 300,000 distinct CDR3 sequences; about 19% were detected once. Under 45% of the sample is held by the ten biggest clonotypes.

This clonotype was counted only a few times. This clone's antigen is unknown. Within one base of it there is no much larger clone, and no base qualities were kept. Moderately to severely active disease, a Clinical Activity Score of at least 3, a NOSPECS grade of at least 4, and a duration under 3 months were present in ophthalmopathy patients. Exclusion was applied to patients with uncontrolled infections, other autoimmune diseases, pregnancy or lactation. Diagnoses were established on the basis of clinical symptoms, serum thyroxine and TRAb, thyroid ultrasound, and orbital computed tomography. PBMCs were separated from around 9.1 ml of fresh peripheral blood using Ficoll-Paque density gradient centrifugation. Trizol reagent was used to extract total RNA, and RNA quality was then checked on an Agilent 2100 Bioanalyzer. A distance of 12 bases separates the germline ends of V and J, which lose 6 bases and 1 base respectively. The CDR3 measures 14 amino acids from cysteine to phenylalanine. Just CDR3 DNA is preserved here, 42 bases in frame from base 1. CDR1 and CDR2 are drawn from the germline V gene (reference sequence): LNHDA, SQIVND.

The V gene is TRBV19 and the J gene is TRBJ1-1; no D gene can be assigned with confidence. Sequences were obtained from blood. The origin of this receptor is a man between 45 and 60 years old with Graves' ophthalmopathy. The DNA reads TGTGCCAGTAGGCCTGTTCCCCAGAACACTGAAGCTTTCTTT. It is translated as CASRPVPQNTEAFF.